This T cell receptor beta chain is drawn from a study of T cells in Graves' hyperthyroidism and ophthalmopathy. General study results and limits: Appearing also in blood were most of the thyroid clonotypes expanded above 0.001.

Template material for amplifying TCR beta CDR3 regions consisted of RNA transcripts. The study used the HTBI primer set for a first-round RT-PCR of the TCR CDR3. TCRdb passed the multiplex PCR reads through MiXCR, listing each CDR3 protein once. The data show more than 500,000 distinct CDR3 sequences, with 16% seen just once and around 4% held by the top ten. Newly diagnosed hyperthyroidism patients aged 18 to 65 years had disease lasting under 2 months. More than 8 ml fresh peripheral blood yielded the PBMCs. The germline V gene has CDR1 MDHEN and CDR2 SYDVKM. The CDR3 is made up of 10 amino acids. V lost 3 bases and J 13 bases, leaving 9 bases between the germline ends. The sample holds many counts of this clonotype. Its matching antigen is unknown.

The specimen was blood. The sequence was collected from a woman between 25 and 40 years old with Graves' hyperthyroidism. The chain links TRBV28 to TRBJ1-1; no reliable D call. Here the CDR3 reads CASSFFFVFF. As DNA, the CDR3 is TGTGCCAGCAGTTTCTTTTTTGTTTTCTTT.